A single sample is the source of the 21 T cell receptor beta chains below, sequenced in a study of cytomegalovirus exposure and HLA in healthy donors. PCR involved 60 Vbeta and 13 Jbeta primers. Produced via immunoSEQ multiplex PCR; TCRdb's table is partial and in-frame only. The table lists about 130,000 clones, around 85% of them singletons. Sequenced sample: PBMCs. All receptors derive from a woman aged 25 to 39 in good health and CMV-seropositive.

This clone was seen a few times. The chain joins TRBV14 to TRBJ2-1; 11 bases are shared with TRBD2. Germline CDR1 and CDR2: SGHDN and FVKESK. The CDR3 consists of 15 residues. The V and J ends lost 2 bases and 7 bases, in that order; junction bases with no gene match: 4. The CDR3 region is CASSQLAGGQNEQFF. The CDR3 DNA is TGTGCCAGCAGCCAACTAGCGGGAGGACAAAATGAGCAGTTCTTC.

The chain has TRBV6-1 and TRBJ2-7; D may be TRBD1 (5 bases). CDR3 size: 15 residues. Trimming took off 1 base at V and 3 bases at J, with 13 bases between the two ends. Looked up from germline, CDR1 is MNHNS and CDR2 is SASEGT. CDR3 amino acids: CASSEVAGILYEQYF. In nucleotides, the CDR3 is TGTGCCAGCAGTGAAGTGGCAGGGATCCTCTACGAGCAGTACTTC.

V usage is TRBV7-9 and J usage is TRBJ1-5; D perhaps matches TRBD1 (5 bases). Trimming stripped 1 base from V and 1 base from J, with 8 bases between. This CDR3 has 15 residues. Germline V gene sequence: CDR1 SEHNR, CDR2 FQNEAQ (reference sequence). The CDR3 spells CASSLGDSSNQPQHF. As DNA, the CDR3 is TGTGCCAGCAGCTTAGGCGACAGCAGCAATCAGCCCCAGCATTTT.

The chain uses TRBV5-1 and TRBJ2-5; TRBD1 is a possible D gene (6 bases). V was cut by 4 bases and J by 6 bases, with 13 bases left in between. The CDR3 has 13 amino acids. Germline CDR1 is SGHRS and CDR2 is YFSETQ. Here the CDR3 reads CASSGQGRQTQYF. CDR3 nucleotides: TGCGCCAGCAGCGGCCAGGGGCGACAGACCCAGTACTTC.

The sample holds one count of this clone. The rearrangement uses TRBV6-5 and TRBJ2-1, with 13 bases identical to TRBD2. This CDR3 region has 16 residues. Germline V gene lookup returns CDR1 MNHEY and CDR2 SVGAGI. V lost 0 bases, J lost 7 bases, and 3 bases stayed unmatched. The CDR3 protein is CASSYSLAGGQNEQFF. The CDR3 region has the DNA TGTGCCAGCAGTTACTCACTAGCGGGGGGGCAGAATGAGCAGTTCTTC.

The chain couples TRBV9 to TRBJ1-5, with a possible D match to TRBD1 (5 bases). Germline V gene sequence: CDR1 SGDLS, CDR2 YYNGEE. The ends were cut back, 2 bases at V and 8 bases at J, with 14 bases in the middle. The CDR3 contains 14 residues. CDR3 in amino acids: CASSVAGGAEPQHF. For the CDR3, the DNA is TGTGCCAGCAGCGTGGCCGGGGGTGCGGAGCCCCAGCATTTT.

The J gene is TRBJ2-7, the V gene TRBV28; 7 bases fit TRBD1. Looked up from germline, CDR1 is MDHEN and CDR2 is SYDVKM. CDR3 length: 13 residues. The V gene end was trimmed by 8 bases and the J gene end by 0 bases; junction bases not matched to a gene: 4. The CDR3 is CASWGTDSYEQYF. The CDR3 DNA reads as TGTGCCAGCTGGGGGACAGACTCCTACGAGCAGTACTTC.

V is TRBV28 and J is TRBJ1-2; the match to TRBD1 covers 9 bases. This CDR3 spans 20 amino acids. CDR1 is MDHEN and CDR2 is SYDVKM in the germline V gene. With 4 bases clipped from V and 5 bases from J, the junction kept 23 bases outside the gene matches. CDR3 coding DNA: TGTGCCAGCAGTTCCATTAGGAAGGGACAGGGAAGTCGTTTGCCGTATGGCTACACCTTC. Its protein is CASSSIRKGQGSRLPYGYTF.

The chain recombines TRBV13 with TRBJ2-3; 9 nucleotides line up with TRBD2. The J segment lost 6 bases and the V segment lost 8 bases, leaving 12 bases of the junction unmatched. This CDR3 spans 15 amino acids. Germline V gene sequence: CDR1 PRHDT, CDR2 FYEKMQ (reference sequence). The CDR3 DNA is TGTGCCAGCGCAGATGGGACTAGCTTCGCGGATACGCAGTATTTT. It translates to CASADGTSFADTQYF.

The chain couples TRBV4-1 to TRBJ1-5, with D tentatively TRBD1 (5 bases). Trimming removed 0 bases from V and 0 bases from J, with 9 bases in between. The germline V gene has CDR1 MGHRA and CDR2 YSYEKL. CDR3 length equals 16 residues. In DNA form, the CDR3 reads TGCGCCAGCAGCCAAGATGACAGCGTTAGCAATCAGCCCCAGCATTTT. Translated, it gives CASSQDDSVSNQPQHF.

The rearrangement uses TRBV7-2 and TRBJ2-4; TRBD1 might be the D (5 bases). Trimming pared 5 bases from V and 9 bases from J, leaving 17 bases between. The germline gives CDR1 SGHTA, CDR2 FQGNSA. The length of the CDR3 is 14 residues. CDR3 sequence: CASSLQGHLGIQYF. The CDR3, as DNA: TGTGCCAGCAGCCTCCAGGGTCACCTTGGCATTCAGTACTTC. The complete variable domain, with remaining parts taken from reference TRBV7-2 and TRBJ2-4, reads GAGVSQSPSNKVTEKGKDVELRCDPISGHTALYWYRQSLGQGLEFLIYFQGNSAPDKSGLPSDRFSAERTGGSVSTLTIQRTQQEDSAVYLCASSLQGHLGIQYFGAGTRLSVL.

The chain couples TRBV5-1 to TRBJ2-7; 12 nucleotides agree with TRBD2. V lost 4 bases to trimming and J lost 5 bases; unmatched junction nucleotides: 10. Germline-derived CDR1 and CDR2 are SGHRS and YFSETQ. The CDR3 extends over 16 amino acids. The CDR3 is CASSPLTSGSRNEQYF. CDR3 nucleotides: TGCGCCAGCAGCCCCCTGACTAGCGGGAGTAGGAACGAGCAGTACTTC. The full variable domain, in which reference TRBV5-1 and TRBJ2-7 provide the parts outside the CDR3, is KAGVTQTPRYLIKTRGQQVTLSCSPISGHRSVSWYQQTPGQGLQFLFEYFSETQRNKGNFPGRFSGRQFSNSRSEMNVSTLELGDSALYLCASSPLTSGSRNEQYFGPGTRLTVT.

The chain uses TRBV5-1 and TRBJ1-6, with 9 bases lining up with TRBD1. The V gene's germline CDR1 is SGHRS and CDR2 YFSETQ. The CDR3 spans 18 residues. The trim removed 0 bases at V and 4 bases at J, leaving 8 bases unmatched. In nucleotides, the CDR3 is TGCGCCAGCAGCTTGGCGGACAGGGGACCCTCTTATAATTCACCCCTCCACTTT. This encodes CASSLADRGPSYNSPLHF.

The chain carries TRBV7-3 and TRBJ1-2; D ambiguous. Trimming cost V 2 bases and J 5 bases, with 9 bases left between them. This CDR3 has 13 amino acids. Germline loops: CDR1 SGHTA, CDR2 FQGTGA. The CDR3 bases are TGTGCCAGCAGCTTAGGTGGAGGGTATGGCTACACCTTC. Protein sequence: CASSLGGGYGYTF.

This clone came up a few times. The chain employs TRBV6-5 and TRBJ2-7; perhaps TRBD1 as D (6 bases). CDR1 MNHEY and CDR2 SVGAGI come from the germline V gene. Trimming took off 6 bases at V and 2 bases at J, with 14 bases between the two ends. This CDR3 is built from 14 residues. This chain's CDR3 is CASRQPGQPYEQYF. The CDR3 bases are TGTGCCAGCAGGCAACCGGGACAACCCTACGAGCAGTACTTC.

This clone came up a few times. This chain uses TRBV6-1 with TRBJ2-3; 10 nucleotides agree with TRBD2. The V gene end was trimmed by 5 bases and the J gene end by 2 bases; junction bases not matched to a gene: 1. The CDR3 has 14 residues. CDR1 and CDR2 (germline): MNHNS, SASEGT. CDR3 region: CASSSGGATDTQYF. The CDR3, as DNA: TGTGCCAGCAGTAGCGGGGGGGCCACAGATACGCAGTATTTT.

The chain joins TRBV2 to TRBJ1-6, with D unclear. Per germline, CDR1 SNHLY and CDR2 FYNNEI. The V gene lost 7 bases and the J gene lost 9 bases, with 13 bases spanning the gap. The length of the CDR3 is 13 residues. CDR3 DNA sequence: TGTGCCAGCATTAGAGAGGGCTTTTCACCCCTCCACTTT. Its protein is CASIREGFSPLHF.

The J gene is TRBJ2-2, the V gene TRBV5-1, with TRBD2 identical over 9 bases. After removal of 5 bases from V and 4 bases from J, the junction contained 12 bases not matched to a gene. CDR3 length: 17 residues. In germline, CDR1 is SGHRS, CDR2 YFSETQ. Here the CDR3 DNA reads TGCGCCAGCAGTTATCCGGGACTAGCAGGCCCCACCGGGGAGCTGTTTTTT. Encoded protein: CASSYPGLAGPTGELFF.

The chain recombines TRBV5-6 with TRBJ2-7, with a tentative D call TRBD1 (6 bases). Trimming shortened V by 6 bases and J by 1 base, and 29 bases separated the two germline ends. The germline V gene has CDR1 SGHDT and CDR2 YYEEEE. The CDR3 consists of 19 residues. CDR3 region: CASTPLISQGPHWSYEQYF. For the CDR3, the DNA is TGTGCCAGCACCCCCCTCATTTCTCAGGGGCCGCACTGGTCCTACGAGCAGTACTTC.

The chain recombines TRBV6-1 with TRBJ2-1; TRBD2 matches 7 bases. CDR1 and CDR2 (germline): MNHNS, SASEGT. V lost 10 bases, J lost 5 bases, and 11 bases stayed unmatched. This CDR3 has 14 residues. In nucleotides, the CDR3 is TGTGCCATTCTGGGAGGGAGGCGGGACAATGAGCAGTTCTTC. Protein: CAILGGRRDNEQFF.

The chain recombines TRBV10-3 with TRBJ2-7; weak D call: TRBD2 (6 bases). Per germline, CDR1 ENHRY and CDR2 SYGVKD. V was cut by 6 bases and J by 3 bases, with 24 bases left in between. CDR3 length: 17 residues. In DNA form, the CDR3 reads TGTGCCATCAGGGATCACGAGGGAAGAGGTAGCGGCTACGAGCAGTACTTC. Amino acids: CAIRDHEGRGSGYEQYF.